A single sample gave rise to the 27 T cell receptor beta chains below, sequenced in a study of T cells in Graves' hyperthyroidism and ophthalmopathy. Amplification targeted TCR beta CDR3 regions from RNA transcripts. During a first-round RT-PCR of the TCR CDR3, the HTBI primer set was used. MiXCR was run by TCRdb on the multiplex PCR reads, yielding one entry per CDR3 protein. The profile covers 350,000 to 450,000 distinct CDR3 sequences, with 11% to 15% appearing a single time and roughly 11% taken by the ten largest. What was sequenced was blood. The receptors stem from an older woman with Graves' hyperthyroidism.

This clonotype was observed a handful of times. V and J are TRBV10-3 and TRBJ2-3; 13 nucleotides agree with TRBD2. This CDR3 is built from 19 residues. The junction had 13 bases not matched to a gene; V was cut back by 5 bases and J by 2 bases. Germline-derived CDR1 and CDR2 are ENHRY and SYGVKD. CDR3: CAISPRGTSGRVSTDTQYF. In DNA, the CDR3 is TGTGCCATCAGTCCCCGGGGAACTAGCGGGAGGGTCTCCACAGATACGCAGTATTTT.

This clonotype was seen at least ten times. The V and J genes are TRBV11-2 and TRBJ2-2, with 10 bases matching TRBD2. V shed 1 base, J shed 5 bases, and the junction held 1 base outside the gene matches. This CDR3 is built from 15 residues. Per germline, CDR1 SGHAT and CDR2 FQNNGV. The CDR3 sequence is CASSLASGRTGELFF. In DNA, the CDR3 is TGTGCCAGCAGCTTAGCTAGCGGGAGAACCGGGGAGCTGTTTTTT.

This clonotype was counted many times. The chain is built from TRBV2 and TRBJ2-2, with 16 nucleotides matching TRBD2. V lost 6 bases to trimming and J lost 7 bases; unmatched junction nucleotides: 8. CDR3 length: 17 residues. Germline CDR1 SNHLY, CDR2 FYNNEI. The CDR3 region is CASRKGLAGGPGGELFF. CDR3 DNA sequence: TGTGCCAGCAGGAAGGGACTAGCGGGAGGGCCTGGCGGGGAGCTGTTTTTT.

This clonotype was seen many times. The rearrangement uses TRBV6-6 and TRBJ1-2; D perhaps matches TRBD1 (6 bases). CDR1 and CDR2 from the germline V gene are MNHNY and SVGAGI (reference sequence). The V end lost 2 bases, the J end lost 6 bases, and 16 bases lay between the germline ends. The CDR3 consists of 15 residues. CDR3 sequence (DNA): TGTGCCAGCAGTTACGGAGGGGGAAACAGGGATGGCTACACCTTC. Residues: CASSYGGGNRDGYTF.

This clonotype was found many times. V gene TRBV5-6 combines with J gene TRBJ2-1; 13 bases agree with TRBD2. The CDR3 extends over 15 amino acids. The trim removed 3 bases at V and 7 bases at J, leaving 4 bases unmatched. Germline V gene lookup returns CDR1 SGHDT and CDR2 YYEEEE. Written as DNA, the CDR3 is TGTGCCAGCAGCTGGGGGACTAGCGGGACTAATGAGCAGTTCTTC. It is translated as CASSWGTSGTNEQFF. The variable domain in full, with the rest retrieved from reference TRBV5-6 and TRBJ2-1, is DAGVTQSPTHLIKTRGQQVTLRCSPKSGHDTVSWYQQALGQGPQFIFQYYEEEERQRGNFPDRFSGHQFPNYSSELNVNALLLGDSALYLCASSWGTSGTNEQFFGPGTRLTVL.

In this sample, this clonotype turned up many times. The genes are TRBV6-1 and TRBJ2-1; TRBD2 agrees at 10 bases. Germline CDR1 and CDR2: MNHNS and SASEGT. This CDR3 has 16 amino acids. J lost 10 bases, V lost 6 bases, and 15 bases had no gene match. The CDR3 DNA follows: TGTGCCAGCAGCTCCCCCACAGCGGGAGGGAAGCGGGAGCAGTTCTTC. Its protein product is CASSSPTAGGKREQFF.

V gene TRBV6-2 or TRBV6-3 combines with J gene TRBJ2-1, with 11 bases that match TRBD2. The V and J ends lost 5 bases and 3 bases, in that order; junction bases with no gene match: 3. Germline V lookup: CDR1 MNHEY, CDR2 SVGEGT. The CDR3 has 15 residues. The CDR3 bases are TGTGCCAGCAGTGGACTAGCGGGTAACTACAATGAGCAGTTCTTC. This encodes CASSGLAGNYNEQFF.

The table lists this clonotype with many counts. This sequence joins TRBV18 and TRBJ1-2; D call uncertain. V gave up 2 bases and J gave up 3 bases, with 10 bases separating them. The CDR3 length is 14 residues. Looked up from germline, CDR1 is KGHSH and CDR2 is LQKENI. The CDR3 protein is CASSPGSTDYGYTF. CDR3 coding DNA: TGTGCCAGCTCACCAGGATCAACTGACTATGGCTACACCTTC.

At least ten counts were recorded for this clonotype. The CDR3 region has the DNA TGCAGTGCTAGTGACCAGGAGGCTGAAGCTTTCTTT. It codes for CSASDQEAEAFF. The rearrangement links TRBV20-1 to TRBJ1-1; D ambiguous. This CDR3 is 12 amino acids long. V lost 3 bases and J 6 bases, leaving 11 bases between the germline ends. Germline assignment: CDR1 DFQATT and CDR2 SNEGSKA (reference sequence).

Many counts were recorded for this clonotype. The chain has TRBV13 and TRBJ2-7; 7 bases are shared with TRBD1. With 4 bases clipped from V and 3 bases from J, the junction kept 3 bases outside the gene matches. Germline lookup yields CDR1 PRHDT and CDR2 FYEKMQ (reference sequence). This CDR3 spans 13 amino acids. The DNA of the CDR3 is TGTGCCAGCAGCTCGGGACAGCGCTACGAGCAGTACTTC. Translated: CASSSGQRYEQYF. Based on the CDR3 plus reference TRBV13 and TRBJ2-7, the full variable domain is AAGVIQSPRHLIKEKRETATLKCYPIPRHDTVYWYQQGPGQDPQFLISFYEKMQSDKGSIPDRFSAQQFSDYHSELNMSSLELGDSALYFCASSSGQRYEQYFGPGTRLTVT.

This clonotype was counted at least ten times. The chain recombines TRBV20-1 with TRBJ2-5, with no clear D. The germline CDR1 and CDR2 sequences are DFQATT and SNEGSKA (reference sequence). V was shortened by 2 bases and J by 5 bases, with 6 bases between the two germline ends. The CDR3 spans 11 residues. CDR3 DNA: TGCAGTGCTAGAATAGTGGAGACCCAGTACTTC. Translating it yields CSARIVETQYF.

This clonotype was seen many times. The chain uses TRBV7-2 and TRBJ2-3; 9 bases are a match to TRBD2. J gave up 1 base and V 5 bases, and 16 bases lay outside the gene matches. The CDR3 is made up of 19 amino acids. Germline CDR1 reads SGHTA; CDR2 reads FQGNSA. CDR3: CASSTPGLAFREGTDTQYF. The CDR3 DNA sequence: TGTGCCAGCAGCACCCCGGGACTAGCATTCCGGGAGGGCACAGATACGCAGTATTTT.

This clonotype appeared many times. V and J are TRBV10-1 and TRBJ2-3; TRBD2 is a possible D gene (5 bases). This CDR3 has 14 residues. CDR1 WNHNN and CDR2 SYGVQD come from the germline V gene (reference sequence). V shed 0 bases and J shed 5 bases, with 9 bases lying between them. The CDR3 nucleotides are TGCGCCAGCAGTGAGTCGGGAGAAGGAGATACGCAGTATTTT. Protein sequence: CASSESGEGDTQYF.

J is TRBJ2-7 and V is TRBV6-1; D is uncertain. CDR3 length: 14 amino acids. Trimming pared 2 bases from V and 2 bases from J, leaving 10 bases between. CDR1 and CDR2 from the germline V gene are MNHNS and SASEGT. CDR3 nucleotide sequence: TGTGCCAGCAGTGAATCGACCAATACCTACGAGCAGTACTTC. It encodes CASSESTNTYEQYF.

This clonotype was observed at least ten times. The CDR3 DNA is TGTGCCTGGGGAGGCTACCAGGGGTCTGAGCAGTACTTC. As protein: CAWGGYQGSEQYF. V is TRBV30 and J is TRBJ2-7; D possibly corresponds to TRBD1 (6 bases). Germline V gene data show CDR1 as GTSNPN and CDR2 as SVGIG (reference sequence). There are 13 residues in the CDR3. With 5 bases removed from V and 7 bases from J, the gap between germline ends came to 18 bases.

This clonotype was seen repeatedly, ten times or more. This sequence joins TRBV7-8 and TRBJ2-3; D may be TRBD1 or TRBD2 (5 bases each). Germline assignment: CDR1 SGHVS and CDR2 FQNEAQ. V gave up 5 bases and J gave up 0 bases, with 12 bases separating them. This CDR3 is 15 amino acids long. The CDR3 reads CASSPRDGSTDTQYF. DNA for the CDR3: TGTGCCAGCAGCCCCCGGGACGGGAGCACAGATACGCAGTATTTT.

This clonotype was counted at least ten times. Here the CDR3 DNA reads TGTGCCAGCAGTTTGGGGTTTCTTGAAGCTTTCTTT. It encodes CASSLGFLEAFF. The J gene is TRBJ1-1, the V gene TRBV28; no firm D call. The germline CDR1 and CDR2 sequences are MDHEN and SYDVKM. This CDR3 contains 12 residues. Trimming shortened V by 3 bases and J by 7 bases, and 9 bases separated the two germline ends.

This clonotype was picked up a small number of times. J is TRBJ2-2 and V is TRBV30; D not resolved. This CDR3 region has 14 residues. Germline CDR1 and CDR2: GTSNPN and SVGIG (reference sequence). The V gene lost 2 bases and the J gene lost 4 bases, with 11 bases spanning the gap. CDR3 bases: TGTGCCTGGAGTTGGGCCGGATTCACCGGGGAGCTGTTTTTT. Translation gives CAWSWAGFTGELFF.

The chain has TRBV6-1 and TRBJ2-2; D call uncertain. The CDR3 has 16 amino acids. Germline V gives CDR1 MNHNS, CDR2 SASEGT. Deletions cut 7 bases from V and 0 bases from J, with 15 bases between. The CDR3 loop is CASNGFVSANTGELFF. CDR3 coding DNA: TGTGCCAGCAACGGTTTTGTGTCCGCGAACACCGGGGAGCTGTTTTTT.

This clonotype was seen at least ten times. The chain uses TRBV6-1 and TRBJ1-5, with D possibly TRBD1 on 5 matching bases. The CDR3 covers 15 residues. Germline CDR1 reads MNHNS; CDR2 reads SASEGT. The V and J ends lost 6 bases and 1 base respectively, with 13 bases between them. The CDR3 DNA sequence: TGTGCCAGCAGCTTCCGGGACCAGAGCAATCAGCCCCAGCATTTT. It translates to CASSFRDQSNQPQHF.

This clonotype has a count of ten or more. The rearrangement links TRBV20-1 to TRBJ2-1, with 14 nucleotides matching TRBD2. Trimming took 6 bases from V and 7 from J; bases not matched to a gene: 5. Per the germline V gene, CDR1 is DFQATT and CDR2 is SNEGSKA (reference sequence). The CDR3 sequence is 14 residues long. CDR3 DNA: TGCAGTGCGACTAGCGGGAGGGTTGAGAATGAGCAGTTCTTC. It specifies CSATSGRVENEQFF.

In this sample, this clonotype turned up many times. The chain recombines TRBV7-9 with TRBJ2-1, with 9 positions matching TRBD2. The length of the CDR3 is 15 residues. Germline V gene data show CDR1 as SEHNR and CDR2 as FQNEAQ (reference sequence). V lost 4 bases to trimming and J lost 12 bases; unmatched junction nucleotides: 13. This CDR3 is CASSSLPGLAIRQFF. The CDR3 coding sequence is TGTGCCAGCAGCTCCCTACCGGGACTAGCTATTCGGCAGTTCTTC.

This clonotype was seen a handful of times. This chain uses TRBV14 with TRBJ1-6; D call uncertain. The V end lost 4 bases, the J end lost 14 bases, and 18 bases lay between the germline ends. The germline V gene encodes CDR1 SGHDN and CDR2 FVKESK. CDR3 length: 14 residues. CDR3: CASSRPGLRRALHF. CDR3 bases: TGTGCCAGCAGCCGACCGGGCCTTCGGAGGGCCCTCCACTTT. The entire variable domain, with the rest obtained from reference TRBV14 and TRBJ1-6, is as follows: EAGVTQFPSHSVIEKGQTVTLRCDPISGHDNLYWYRRVMGKEIKFLLHFVKESKQDESGMPNNRFLAERTGGTYSTLKVQPAELEDSGVYFCASSRPGLRRALHFGNGTRLTVT.

This clonotype was seen repeatedly, ten times or more. J is TRBJ2-4 and V is TRBV6-1; D gene ambiguous. The CDR3 is 15 amino acids. V lost 2 bases and J 4 bases, leaving 12 bases between the germline ends. Per germline, CDR1 MNHNS and CDR2 SASEGT. CDR3 amino acids: CASSERAVPKNIQYF. CDR3 bases: TGTGCCAGCAGTGAAAGGGCTGTACCAAAAAACATTCAGTACTTC.

This clonotype has ten or more counts. The V gene is TRBV5-1, the J gene TRBJ2-7, with D maybe TRBD1 (6 bases). V lost 4 bases and J lost 5, with 19 bases in between. The germline CDR1 and CDR2 sequences are SGHRS and YFSETQ. The CDR3 extends over 15 amino acids. The CDR3 bases are TGCGCCAGCAGCGTCAACCCCGGGACAATAAACGAGCAGTACTTC. Translated: CASSVNPGTINEQYF.

This clonotype was detected ten times or more. This sequence joins TRBV2 and TRBJ2-1; 9 bases fit TRBD1. V gave up 6 bases and J gave up 4 bases; unmatched junction bases: 7. The CDR3 length is 15 residues. Germline V gene data show CDR1 as SNHLY and CDR2 as FYNNEI. CDR3 protein: CASRTGTGLYNEQFF. The CDR3 DNA reads TGTGCCAGCAGGACCGGGACAGGGCTATACAATGAGCAGTTCTTC.

The rearrangement uses TRBV12-3 or TRBV12-4 and TRBJ2-7; D is ambiguous. This CDR3 has 13 residues. V was cut by 4 bases and J by 5 bases, with 12 bases left in between. CDR3 sequence: CASSSHMGNEQYF. DNA for the CDR3: TGTGCCAGCAGTTCCCATATGGGTAACGAGCAGTACTTC.